These 21 T cell receptor beta chains share one sample of origin, sequenced in a study of patients and donors after allogeneic stem cell transplantation. TCRdb re-called the RT-PCR reads through MiXCR, storing one row per CDR3 protein. Found here are 200,000 to 250,000 distinct CDR3 sequences, roughly two fifths of them singletons; the top ten hold more than 9%. The sequencing input was blood, either unsorted or a sorted T cell fraction (not recorded which). The receptors here all came from a human donor who was either an allogeneic HSCT recipient or a stem cell or donor lymphocyte infusion donor (not recorded which). It is not recorded whose cells these are; they may come from a transplant donor.

This clonotype came up a few times. This sequence joins TRBV4-1 and TRBJ1-6; D unclear. CDR1 and CDR2 from the germline V gene are MGHRA and YSYEKL. The CDR3 has 15 residues. V lost 0 bases to trimming and J lost 6 bases, with 9 bases between them. CDR3 sequence: CASSQDSGGNSPLHF. The CDR3 DNA is TGCGCCAGCAGCCAAGATTCAGGTGGTAATTCACCCCTCCACTTT.

This rearrangement joins TRBV5-1 to TRBJ1-1, with D possibly TRBD1 on 5 matching bases. Trimming stripped 4 bases from V and 0 bases from J, with 13 bases between. This CDR3 is built from 15 residues. From germline, CDR1 is SGHRS and CDR2 YFSETQ. DNA of the CDR3: TGCGCCAGCAGCGCGGACACCACTTTGAACACTGAAGCTTTCTTT. Protein sequence: CASSADTTLNTEAFF.

The chain has TRBV4-3 and TRBJ1-4, with 7 bases fitting TRBD1. The germline V gene encodes CDR1 LGHNA and CDR2 YSLEER. V shed 1 base, J shed 0 bases, and the junction held 5 bases outside the gene matches. This CDR3 has 17 residues. The CDR3 sequence is CASSQVDRDATNEKLFF. The CDR3 coding sequence is TGCGCCAGCAGCCAAGTCGACAGGGACGCAACTAATGAAAAACTGTTTTTT.

The J gene is TRBJ1-2, the V gene TRBV2; D gene unclear. V lost 5 bases to trimming and J lost 5 bases, with 9 bases between them. Germline V CDR1 and CDR2: SNHLY, FYNNEI. This CDR3 comprises 12 residues. The CDR3 nucleotides are TGTGCCAGCAGTCAATTTCAGTATGGCTACACCTTC. Amino acids: CASSQFQYGYTF.

The CDR3 nucleotides read TGTGCCAGCAGCTTAGACAGGGATACACTGAACACTGAAGCTTTCTTT. Its translation: CASSLDRDTLNTEAFF. The rearrangement links TRBV7-2 to TRBJ1-1; D perhaps matches TRBD1 (6 bases). The CDR3 contains 16 residues. V was shortened by 1 base and J by 0 bases, with 12 bases between the two germline ends. Germline assignment: CDR1 SGHTA and CDR2 FQGNSA.

This rearrangement joins TRBV3-1 to TRBJ2-7; the match to TRBD1 covers 7 bases. The V segment lost 1 base and the J segment 6 bases; nucleotides outside the gene matches: 18. From germline, CDR1 is LGHDT and CDR2 YNNKEL (reference sequence). CDR3 size: 18 residues. DNA for the CDR3: TGTGCCAGCAGCCAAGGGGGGACAGAGTTTTTTTTGATTGGCGAGCAGTACTTC. Translation: CASSQGGTEFFLIGEQYF.

This clonotype was observed a handful of times. The chain carries TRBV4-2 and TRBJ1-2; 7 bases fit TRBD1. J lost 0 bases, V lost 5 bases, and 12 bases had no gene match. The CDR3 has 17 residues. Germline V CDR1 and CDR2: LGHNA, YNFKEQ. The CDR3 loop reads CASSSGGVGAPNYGYTF. The CDR3 DNA is TGTGCCAGCAGCTCAGGGGGAGTCGGCGCCCCTAACTATGGCTACACCTTC.

The chain couples TRBV4-1 to TRBJ2-7, with TRBD1 matching over 10 bases. Germline lookup yields CDR1 MGHRA and CDR2 YSYEKL. The CDR3 has 15 amino acids. The V and J ends lost 1 base and 6 bases, in that order; junction bases with no gene match: 6. The CDR3 coding sequence is TGCGCCAGCAGCCAAGGACAGGGGGCCACCGCCGAGCAGTACTTC. Amino acids: CASSQGQGATAEQYF.

This clonotype was recorded a few times. The V gene is TRBV5-1, the J gene TRBJ1-6; D not resolved. V was cut by 0 bases and J by 4 bases, with 20 bases left in between. Germline V lookup: CDR1 SGHRS, CDR2 YFSETQ. This CDR3 is 19 amino acids long. In DNA form, the CDR3 reads TGCGCCAGCAGCTTGGAACCTTACTTACCTTCACCTTATAATTCACCCCTCCACTTT. This translates into CASSLEPYLPSPYNSPLHF.

The V and J genes are TRBV5-1 and TRBJ1-1, with D possibly being TRBD1 (6 bases). CDR1 is SGHRS and CDR2 is YFSETQ in the germline V gene. This CDR3 is 17 amino acids long. Trimming pared 0 bases from V and 0 bases from J, leaving 15 bases between. CDR3 region: CASSLVRDTMMNTEAFF. CDR3 in DNA: TGCGCCAGCAGCTTGGTAAGGGACACAATGATGAACACTGAAGCTTTCTTT.

This clonotype showed up just a few times. The rearrangement links TRBV28 to TRBJ2-7; 7 bases are shared with TRBD1. Germline assignment: CDR1 MDHEN and CDR2 SYDVKM. The CDR3 has 15 amino acids. V dropped 2 bases and J dropped 2; count of bases not matched to a gene: 6. The CDR3 sequence: CASSLPTGKAYEQYF. CDR3 coding DNA: TGTGCCAGCAGTTTACCGACAGGGAAAGCCTACGAGCAGTACTTC.

This clonotype was observed a few times. The V and J genes are TRBV27 and TRBJ1-1, with D possibly matching TRBD1 (5 bases). Germline V gene data show CDR1 as MNHEY and CDR2 as SMNVEV (reference sequence). The CDR3 consists of 15 residues. Trimming cost V 7 bases and J 1 base, with 16 bases left between them. In DNA form, the CDR3 reads TGTGCCAGCACCCAGAGTCGGGGGAGGAACACTGAAGCTTTCTTT. It specifies CASTQSRGRNTEAFF.

This clonotype was detected a few times. J is TRBJ2-5 and V is TRBV5-1; 9 nucleotides agree with TRBD1. Germline loops: CDR1 SGHRS, CDR2 YFSETQ. This CDR3 contains 15 residues. Trimming took 4 bases from V and 3 from J; bases not matched to a gene: 7. The CDR3 DNA is TGCGCCAGCAGCCTGAACAGGGGGCAGGAAGAGACCCAGTACTTC. Translation gives CASSLNRGQEETQYF.

The chain is built from TRBV6-2 or TRBV6-3 and TRBJ2-7; D is unresolved. Germline CDR1 and CDR2: MNHEY and SVGEGT. The CDR3 totals 14 residues. The ends were cut back, 0 bases at V and 2 bases at J, with 8 bases in the middle. The CDR3 loop reads CASSYSRSPYEQYF. The DNA of the CDR3 is TGTGCCAGCAGTTACTCCAGGAGTCCCTACGAGCAGTACTTC.

This clonotype was found a few times. The chain links TRBV15 to TRBJ2-6; D is undetermined. V shed 1 base and J shed 1 base, with 5 bases lying between them. The CDR3 spans 15 residues. The V gene's germline CDR1 is LNHNV and CDR2 YYDKDF (reference sequence). CDR3 region: CATSRARSGANVLTF. The CDR3 DNA sequence: TGTGCCACCAGCAGAGCCCGTTCTGGGGCCAACGTCCTGACTTTC.

The V and J genes are TRBV12-3 or TRBV12-4 and TRBJ1-2; 9 nucleotides line up with TRBD1. The CDR3 extends over 13 amino acids. J gave up 6 bases and V 7 bases, and 6 bases lay outside the gene matches. CDR3 amino acids: CASTPGQGNGYTF. CDR3 in DNA: TGTGCCAGCACCCCGGGACAGGGAAATGGCTACACCTTC.

The CDR3: CASSQDGAGRGGYTF. In DNA, the CDR3 is TGCGCCAGCAGCCAAGACGGCGCAGGGCGAGGCGGCTACACCTTC. V is TRBV4-1 and J is TRBJ1-2; perhaps TRBD1 as D (5 bases). V lost 0 bases and J 8 bases, leaving 16 bases between the germline ends. From germline, CDR1 is MGHRA and CDR2 YSYEKL. The CDR3 sequence is 15 residues long.

This clonotype came up a few times. This rearrangement joins TRBV2 to TRBJ1-2, with 8 bases aligning to TRBD1. CDR1 and CDR2 from the germline V gene are SNHLY and FYNNEI. The CDR3 is made up of 14 amino acids. With 6 bases clipped from V and 2 bases from J, the junction kept 5 bases outside the gene matches. The DNA for the CDR3 is TGTGCCAGCAGGCCGACAGGGGTGAACTATGGCTACACCTTC. It specifies CASRPTGVNYGYTF. Combining the CDR3 with reference TRBV2 and TRBJ1-2 gives the whole variable domain EPEVTQTPSHQVTQMGQEVILRCVPISNHLYFYWYRQILGQKVEFLVSFYNNEISEKSEIFDDQFSVERPDGSNFTLKIRSTKLEDSAMYFCASRPTGVNYGYTFGSGTRLTVV.

With regard to this clonotype: The junction departs from the called germline gene at one end, perhaps through a read error. The chain combines TRBV28 with TRBJ2-5; 7 bases are shared with TRBD2. This CDR3 is built from 15 residues. Germline-derived CDR1 and CDR2 are MDHEN and SYDVKM. CDR3 residues: CASSFGGSYQETQNF. CDR3 nucleotides: TGTGCCAGCAGTTTCGGGGGGTCCTACCAAGAGACCCAGAACTTC.

In this sample, this clonotype turned up a few times. CDR3 amino acids: CASSTGTMNTEAFF. The CDR3 DNA reads as TGTGCCAGCAGCACAGGGACCATGAACACTGAAGCTTTCTTT. V usage is TRBV3-1 and J usage is TRBJ1-1; tentative D call: TRBD1 (6 bases). The V end lost 5 bases, the J end lost 0 bases, and 10 bases lay between the germline ends. The CDR3 is 14 residues long. Germline loops: CDR1 LGHDT, CDR2 YNNKEL (reference sequence).

The chain joins TRBV20-1 to TRBJ1-6; D remains unclear. Germline-derived CDR1 and CDR2 are DFQATT and SNEGSKA (reference sequence). V lost 1 base to trimming and J lost 10 bases, with 17 bases between them. The CDR3 extends over 15 amino acids. CDR3 DNA sequence: TGCAGTGCTAGAGTTAAGGGCGGGGTTTCCTCACCCCTCCACTTT. Its translation: CSARVKGGVSSPLHF.